What follows describes a single T cell receptor beta chain. The data belong to a study of blood T cell repertoires in COVID-19. The germline CDR1 and CDR2 sequences are LGHDT and YNNKEL (reference sequence). V was clipped by 5 bases and J by 6 bases; unmatched bases: 7. The CDR3 length is 15 residues. TCRdb keeps only in-frame clones here, not all; method: immunoSEQ multiplex PCR. The top ten hold 4.5% to 5.5% of the sample, which has some 41,000 clones, 86% seen once. This chain links TRBV3-1 (or the pseudogene TRBV3-2) with TRBJ2-2, with 9 bases that match TRBD1. The source is a man aged 35 to 55 with active COVID-19. The sequencing sample was made of peripheral blood. The CDR3 sequence: CASSSRTGEAGELFF. DNA for the CDR3: TGTGCCAGCAGCTCTCGGACAGGGGAGGCCGGGGAGCTGTTTTTT.